This TCR beta chain appears in the sequencing data of a study of early T cells in non-severe SARS-CoV-2 infection. The ends were cut back, 7 bases at V and 2 bases at J, with 11 bases in the middle. Per the germline V gene, CDR1 is MNHEY and CDR2 is SVGAGI. The CDR3 spans 13 residues. This clonotype appeared many times. Unique molecular identifiers were added to individual cDNA molecules. Using its own MiXCR run on the 5' RACE reads, TCRdb lists one record per CDR3 protein. Here the sample spans roughly 40,000 distinct CDR3 sequences, around 6.3% being singletons. J is TRBJ1-1 and V is TRBV6-5, with D possibly TRBD1 on 5 matching bases. This TCR was sampled from an adult who was a healthcare worker with PCR-confirmed SARS-CoV-2 infection or an uninfected control (not recorded which). What was sequenced was whole blood. CDR3 amino acids: CASKRGVNTEAFF. CDR3 coding DNA: TGTGCCAGCAAGAGAGGGGTCAACACTGAAGCTTTCTTT.